This is a list of T cell receptor beta chains from one sample in a study of shared clonotypes between healthy human individuals. Clones were read by immunoSEQ multiplex PCR, and TCRdb kept only the in-frame ones, dropping some. The repertoire holds roughly 1,800,000 clones, around 96% seen once, with approximately 1% in the top ten. The sequenced material came from naive CD8+ T cells sorted from blood. Receptors were obtained from a man aged 18 to 35 in good health. Each CDR3 is given with its conserved first and last residue. A D gene is named only where the DNA matches it firmly. Part of the rows lack a size; the others show once, few, many or a class for expanded clones.

clone_size d_call j_call v_call cdr3_aa cdr3_nt
. . TRBJ2-7 TRBV9 CASSSSRAGVNEQYF TGTGCCAGCAGCTCCTCCCGGGCAGGGGTCAACGAGCAGTACTTC
. . TRBJ1-5 TRBV29-1 CSVRAGGNQPQHF TGCAGCGTTCGTGCAGGGGGCAATCAGCCCCAGCATTTT
once . TRBJ2-5 TRBV14 CASSLHSGETQYF TGTGCCAGCAGCCTCCACTCAGGGGAGACCCAGTACTTC
. TRBD2 TRBJ2-2 TRBV27 CASQRGGPNTGELFF TGTGCCAGTCAGCGGGGGGGACCGAACACCGGGGAGCTGTTTTTT
. TRBD1 TRBJ1-2 TRBV4-1 CASSQDGSRGPGYTF TGCGCCAGCAGCCAAGATGGTTCCAGGGGGCCTGGCTACACCTTC
. . TRBJ2-2 TRBV12-5 CASGLADVFTGELFF TGTGCTAGTGGTTTGGCGGACGTCTTCACCGGGGAGCTGTTTTTT
. TRBD2 TRBJ2-7 TRBV4-3 CASSQIMRGPVLAGGLYEQYF TGCGCCAGCAGCCAGATTATGCGGGGCCCGGTCCTAGCGGGAGGTCTCTACGAGCAGTACTTC
. . TRBJ1-6 TRBV5-4 CASSSAEVRTLHF TGTGCCAGCAGCTCCGCGGAGGTTAGGACCCTCCACTTT
few . TRBJ1-1 TRBV7-6 CASSIGGMNTEAFF TGTGCCAGCAGCATCGGGGGGATGAACACTGAAGCTTTCTTT
. . TRBJ1-6 TRBV4-1 CASSQDLSDYEQLSPLHF TGCGCCAGCAGCCAAGATTTGAGTGATTATGAGCAGTTATCACCCCTCCACTTT
. . TRBJ2-2 TRBV28 CASSSRNRPGELFF TGTGCCAGCAGTTCAAGAAACAGGCCCGGGGAGCTGTTTTTT
. . TRBJ1-2 TRBV5-4 CASSPVDNYGYTF TGTGCCAGCAGTCCCGTGGACAACTATGGCTACACCTTC
once . TRBJ1-2 TRBV7-8 CASSFGTQNNYGYTF TGTGCCAGCAGCTTCGGGACACAAAATAACTATGGCTACACCTTC
. . TRBJ1-6 TRBV2 CASNDPNGAYNSPLHF TGTGCCAGCAATGACCCTAATGGGGCCTATAATTCACCCCTCCACTTT
. . TRBJ2-7 TRBV6-5 CASTLADEQYF TGTGCCAGCACCTTGGCGGACGAGCAGTACTTC
. . TRBJ1-5 TRBV4-3 CASSQDGNQPQHF TGCGCCAGCAGCCAAGATGGTAATCAGCCCCAGCATTTT
. . TRBJ2-7 TRBV19 CASSYGFSYEQYF TGTGCCAGTAGTTACGGTTTCTCCTACGAGCAGTACTTC
. . TRBJ2-5 TRBV30 CAWSVGVKQETQYF TGTGCCTGGAGTGTCGGGGTTAAACAAGAGACCCAGTACTTC
. TRBD1 TRBJ1-4 TRBV15 CATSGMDRGVELFF TGTGCCACCAGCGGAATGGACAGGGGGGTGGAACTGTTTTTT
. TRBD2 TRBJ2-2 TRBV7-9 CASSFSGSVTGELFF TGTGCCAGCAGCTTCAGCGGGAGCGTCACCGGGGAGCTGTTTTTT
. TRBD2 TRBJ2-7 TRBV7-2 CASTQRGAGDYEQYF TGTGCCAGCACCCAGCGGGGGGCGGGCGACTACGAGCAGTACTTC
. . TRBJ1-1 TRBV6-5 CASHSGPGSWGEAFF TGTGCCAGCCACTCAGGACCCGGCTCCTGGGGTGAAGCTTTCTTT
. . TRBJ1-2 TRBV2 CASSEGSGLNYGYTF TGTGCCAGCAGTGAGGGAAGTGGGCTTAACTATGGCTACACCTTC
. . TRBJ2-7 TRBV5-1 CASSLEAAYEQYF TGCGCCAGCAGCTTGGAAGCGGCCTACGAGCAGTACTTC
. TRBD2 TRBJ2-5 TRBV10-3 CAISEPGLAGETQYF TGTGCCATCAGTGAGCCGGGACTAGCGGGAGAGACCCAGTACTTC
. TRBD1 TRBJ1-2 TRBV29-1 CSVEAPGTGRGYTF TGCAGCGTTGAAGCTCCGGGGACAGGGCGTGGCTACACCTTC
. . TRBJ2-7 TRBV2 CASSERLANSYEQYF TGTGCCAGCAGTGAACGCCTAGCGAACTCCTACGAGCAGTACTTC
. . TRBJ2-2 TRBV4-3 CASSQEVLSTGELFF TGCGCCAGCAGCCAAGAGGTACTATCCACCGGGGAGCTGTTTTTT
. TRBD2 TRBJ2-7 TRBV4-1 CASSQVSASGYEQYF TGCGCCAGCAGCCAAGTCTCCGCTAGCGGCTACGAGCAGTACTTC
. . TRBJ2-7 TRBV5-8 CASSLDLNEQYF TGTGCCAGCAGCTTGGACCTCAACGAGCAGTACTTC
. TRBD1 TRBJ1-3 TRBV7-2 CASSTRTGGAAGNTIYF TGTGCCAGCAGCACCCGGACAGGGGGGGCAGCTGGAAACACCATATATTTT
. . TRBJ2-3 TRBV13 CASRGGGAGPTDTQYF TGTGCCAGCAGGGGGGGAGGCGCTGGCCCCACAGATACGCAGTATTTT
. TRBD2 TRBJ2-3 TRBV6-5 CASSSLAGPTDTQYF TGTGCCAGCAGTTCGCTAGCGGGTCCCACAGATACGCAGTATTTT
. . TRBJ2-5 TRBV27 CASSLLASQETQYF TGTGCCAGCAGTTTATTGGCCAGCCAAGAGACCCAGTACTTC
. . TRBJ1-5 TRBV28 CASSLYGYSNQPQHF TGTGCCAGCAGTTTATATGGTTATAGCAATCAGCCCCAGCATTTT
. TRBD2 TRBJ2-1 TRBV5-6 CASSPIAGEGYNEQFF TGTGCCAGCAGCCCCATAGCGGGGGAGGGCTACAATGAGCAGTTCTTC
. TRBD1 TRBJ1-3 TRBV6-1 CASSGQTGGRSGNTIYF TGTGCCAGCAGTGGACAAACAGGGGGCCGCTCTGGAAACACCATATATTTT
once . TRBJ2-3 TRBV19 CASSIDGGPDTQYF TGTGCCAGTAGTATAGATGGGGGACCAGATACGCAGTATTTT
. . TRBJ1-2 TRBV11-2 CASSPSGEGYGYTF TGTGCCAGCAGCCCGTCCGGGGAAGGGTATGGCTACACCTTC
. . TRBJ2-5 TRBV30 CAWTLMGGQETQYF TGTGCCTGGACCCTTATGGGGGGACAAGAGACCCAGTACTTC
. . TRBJ2-2 TRBV27 CASSLLGVQNTGELFF TGTGCCAGCAGCCTTCTCGGGGTACAGAACACCGGGGAGCTGTTTTTT
. . TRBJ1-1 TRBV6-5 CASEMRGMNTEAFF TGTGCCAGTGAAATGAGGGGGATGAACACTGAAGCTTTCTTT
. TRBD2 TRBJ2-3 TRBV9 CASSVVGAGGTDTQYF TGTGCCAGCAGCGTAGTCGGAGCGGGGGGCACAGATACGCAGTATTTT
. TRBD1 TRBJ2-1 TRBV9 CASSVATSRGLREQFF TGTGCCAGCAGCGTAGCTACGAGCAGGGGGCTGAGGGAGCAGTTCTTC